This T cell receptor (beta chain) was profiled in a study of T-cell memory formation after mild COVID-19. Study-level results: The second-wave clones peaking on day 37 were not confirmed as SARS-CoV-2-specific.

The CDR3 has 14 residues. Germline V CDR1 and CDR2: MGHDK, SYGVNS. Trimming removed 0 bases from V and 1 base from J, with 6 bases in between. This clonotype was detected only a few times. Its antigen is still unknown. TCRdb re-analysed the 5' RACE reads in MiXCR, keeping a single row per CDR3 protein. This table has about 500,000 distinct CDR3 sequences, about 20% appearing once. The sample taken for sequencing was PBMCs or a T cell subset sorted from them (not recorded which). This TCR derives from an adult woman who had mild COVID-19 (a few samples of this study predate the infection). Cell type and time point are not known. The gene calls are TRBV25-1 and TRBJ2-5; D is unclear. For the CDR3, the DNA is TGTGCCAGCAGTGAATACGGATTCCAAGAGACCCAGTACTTC. This codes for CASSEYGFQETQYF.